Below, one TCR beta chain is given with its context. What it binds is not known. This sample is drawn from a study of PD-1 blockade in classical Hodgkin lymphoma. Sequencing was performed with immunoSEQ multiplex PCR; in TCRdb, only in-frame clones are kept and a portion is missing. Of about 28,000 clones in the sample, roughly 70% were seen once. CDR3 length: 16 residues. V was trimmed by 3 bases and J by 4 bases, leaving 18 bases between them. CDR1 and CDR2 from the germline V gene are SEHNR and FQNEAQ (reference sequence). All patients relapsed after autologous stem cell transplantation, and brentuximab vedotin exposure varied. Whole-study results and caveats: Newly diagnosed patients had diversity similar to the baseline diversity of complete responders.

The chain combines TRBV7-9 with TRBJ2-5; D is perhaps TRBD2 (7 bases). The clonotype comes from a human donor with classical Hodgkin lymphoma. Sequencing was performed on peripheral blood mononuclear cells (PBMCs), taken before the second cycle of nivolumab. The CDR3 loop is CASSFLVRGAGETQYF. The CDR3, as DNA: TGTGCCAGCAGCTTCCTTGTTCGGGGGGCGGGAGAGACCCAGTACTTC.